A single sample gave rise to the 25 T cell receptor beta chains below, sequenced in a study of molecular identifiers for immune sequencing clone quantification. One entry per CDR3 protein, called by TCRdb with MiXCR from the PCR reads. The repertoire includes nearly 55,000 distinct CDR3 sequences, about a third of them detected once, and approximately 4.2% sits in the top ten. Sequencing was carried out using naive CD8+ T cells from blood, with Jurkat cell RNA spiked in. As to subset: FACS-sorted CD8+CD4-CCR7+CD45RA+ naive T cells. All receptors come from a human donor in good health. Some libraries in this study had Jurkat cell RNA spiked in.

With regard to this clonotype: A much bigger clone sits one base away, suggesting this may be a read error. V gene TRBV29-1 combines with J gene TRBJ1-2; D gene uncertain. The germline V gene encodes CDR1 SQVTM and CDR2 ANQGSEA. The CDR3 extends over 14 amino acids. Trimming removed 6 bases from V and 4 bases from J, with 18 bases in between. The CDR3 reads CSVAVDGRIYGYTF. DNA for the CDR3: TGCAGCGTCGCAGTGGATGGACGGATCTATGGCTACACCTTC.

This chain connects TRBV27 to TRBJ2-1, with 7 nucleotides matching TRBD1. This CDR3 comprises 14 residues. Germline V gene lookup returns CDR1 MNHEY and CDR2 SMNVEV (reference sequence). With V trimmed by 8 bases and J by 4 bases, 8 bases remained unmatched. The CDR3 nucleotides are TGTGCCAGCCGAGGGACAGAAAGATACAATGAGCAGTTCTTC. As protein: CASRGTERYNEQFF.

Only one count was recorded for this clonotype. The chain combines TRBV4-3 with TRBJ2-4, with no clear D. Between the trimmed V and J ends, which lost 1 base and 1 base, there was a span of 8 bases. The CDR3 totals 15 residues. Looked up from germline, CDR1 is LGHNA and CDR2 is YSLEER. The chain's CDR3 is CASSQAPSAKNIQYF. The CDR3, as DNA: TGCGCCAGCAGCCAAGCCCCCAGCGCCAAAAACATTCAGTACTTC.

This clonotype was counted many times. The chain employs TRBV10-2 and TRBJ2-2; D is unclear. Germline V CDR1 and CDR2: WSHSY, SAAADI. Trimming pared 5 bases from V and 6 bases from J, leaving 7 bases between. CDR3 length: 12 residues. CDR3 DNA: TGCGCCAGCAGTCTCTGGCCCGGGGAGCTGTTTTTT. Protein product: CASSLWPGELFF.

A remark on this clonotype: The junction does not match germline at one end; this may be a read error. The gene calls are TRBV20-1 and TRBJ1-1; D possibly corresponds to TRBD1 (5 bases). The CDR3 has 15 amino acids. Germline assignment: CDR1 DFQATT and CDR2 SNEGSKA (reference sequence). The CDR3 region has the DNA TGCAGTGCTGGAGAGGAATCGGGGCTGGTTGTAGCAGCTTTCTTT. Protein: CSAGEESGLVVAAFF.

This clonotype was observed many times. V usage is TRBV29-1 and J usage is TRBJ1-4; tentatively, D is TRBD1 (6 bases). This CDR3 region has 13 residues. Between the trimmed V and J ends, which lost 7 bases and 7 bases, there was a span of 16 bases. Germline CDR1 SQVTM, CDR2 ANQGSEA. The CDR3 DNA follows: TGCAGCGCCCTAGGCAGGGGTTTTGAAAAACTGTTTTTT. Its protein is CSALGRGFEKLFF.

This clonotype has only a few counts. This chain joins TRBV28 and TRBJ1-2; D is undetermined. The CDR3 spans 15 residues. Per the germline V gene, CDR1 is MDHEN and CDR2 is SYDVKM. The V end was cut by 5 bases, the J end by 3 bases, with 16 bases between. The CDR3 region is CASSPPLPGDYGYTF. CDR3 DNA sequence: TGTGCCAGCAGTCCTCCTCTCCCCGGAGACTATGGCTACACCTTC.

This clonotype was recorded only once. A much bigger clone sits one base away, suggesting this may be a read error. The conserved final phenylalanine or tryptophan is absent from the CDR3, which likely points to a read error. This chain joins TRBV4-3 and TRBJ2-1; 13 bases match TRBD2. There are 15 residues in the CDR3. The trim removed 4 bases at V and 8 bases at J, leaving 5 bases unmatched. Germline V gene data show CDR1 as LGHNA and CDR2 as YSLEER. In DNA form, the CDR3 reads TGCGCCAGCAGCCCCGGACTAGCGGGAGATGATGAGCAGTTCATC. This translates into CASSPGLAGDDEQFI.

This clonotype was seen only a few times. The chain uses TRBV10-2 and TRBJ1-5, with D unclear. The length of the CDR3 is 14 residues. Germline CDR1 is WSHSY and CDR2 is SAAADI. Trimming shortened V by 0 bases and J by 2 bases, and 5 bases separated the two germline ends. The CDR3 DNA follows: TGCGCCAGCAGTGAGTCCTTGGGCAATCAGCCCCAGCATTTT. Protein sequence: CASSESLGNQPQHF.

A note on this clonotype: The junction departs from germline at one end; a sequencing error may be responsible. The chain joins TRBV13 to TRBJ1-1, with a tentative D call TRBD1 (5 bases). The germline V gene has CDR1 PRHDT and CDR2 FYEKMQ (reference sequence). The CDR3 has 13 residues. Here the CDR3 reads CASATGTGTEASF. In DNA form, the CDR3 reads TGTGCCAGCGCGACGGGGACGGGAACTGAAGCTTCCTTT.

The chain links TRBV4-3 to TRBJ2-7; perhaps D is TRBD1 or TRBD2 (5 bases each). Germline V gives CDR1 LGHNA, CDR2 YSLEER. This CDR3 is 16 amino acids long. Trimming took off 0 bases at V and 6 bases at J, with 18 bases between the two ends. For the CDR3, the DNA is TGCGCCAGCAGCCAAGATACCGGGGCAGGGAAGGTCGAGCAGTACTTC. This gives the protein CASSQDTGAGKVEQYF.

V is TRBV11-1 and J is TRBJ2-5; D gene uncertain. The CDR3 extends over 14 amino acids. Germline CDR1 and CDR2: SGHAT and FQDESV (reference sequence). V lost 4 bases and J 5 bases, leaving 14 bases between the germline ends. In DNA, the CDR3 is TGTGCCAGCAGCTCCCTCCCGCGAGAGGAGACCCAGTACTTC. Amino acids: CASSSLPREETQYF.

V gene TRBV28 combines with J gene TRBJ2-6; no definite D call. The CDR3 is 15 residues long. Looked up from germline, CDR1 is MDHEN and CDR2 is SYDVKM. V lost 3 bases and J 2 bases, leaving 8 bases between the germline ends. The CDR3 loop reads CASSLEGTGANVLTF. The CDR3 DNA sequence: TGTGCCAGCAGTTTGGAAGGGACTGGGGCCAACGTCCTGACTTTC. Looking up the rest from reference TRBV28 and TRBJ2-6 gives the full variable domain: DVKVTQSSRYLVKRTGEKVFLECVQDMDHENMFWYRQDPGLGLRLIYFSYDVKMKEKGDIPEGYSVSREKKERFSLILESASTNQTSMYLCASSLEGTGANVLTFGAGSRLTVL.

The DNA for the CDR3 is TGCAGTGCCCCCCTGACGGCAGGGAATGAAGCTTTCTTT. Its protein is CSAPLTAGNEAFF. The chain uses TRBV20-1 and TRBJ1-1; tentatively, D is TRBD1 (5 bases). Germline V gene lookup returns CDR1 DFQATT and CDR2 SNEGSKA (reference sequence). This CDR3 comprises 13 residues. V lost 6 bases to trimming and J lost 7 bases, with 18 bases between them.

Many counts were recorded for this clonotype. V gene TRBV27 combines with J gene TRBJ1-4, with D perhaps TRBD1 (6 bases). This CDR3 region has 15 residues. Germline loops: CDR1 MNHEY, CDR2 SMNVEV (reference sequence). Trimming pared 7 bases from V and 2 bases from J, leaving 14 bases between. The DNA for the CDR3 is TGTGCCAGCAAAGTTTCCGGGGGCACTAATGAAAAACTGTTTTTT. This translates into CASKVSGGTNEKLFF.

The sample holds many counts of this clonotype. The genes are TRBV28 and TRBJ2-7; possible D gene TRBD1, 5 bases. Per the germline V gene, CDR1 is MDHEN and CDR2 is SYDVKM. The CDR3 extends over 13 amino acids. Trimming removed 6 bases at V and 3 bases at J, with 12 bases between. The CDR3 sequence is CASRPGHLYEQYF. CDR3 bases: TGTGCCAGCAGACCTGGACACCTCTACGAGCAGTACTTC.

Comments on this clonotype: The germline gene is not matched at one end of the junction; a read error may be the cause. The V and J genes are TRBV5-1 and TRBJ2-2; perhaps TRBD2 as D (5 bases). Germline V gives CDR1 SGHRS, CDR2 YFSETQ. The CDR3 runs 12 residues. The DNA for the CDR3 is TGCGCCAGCAGCTTTGATACCGGGGAGCTGTATTTT. Translated: CASSFDTGELYF. Together with reference TRBV5-1 and TRBJ2-2, the CDR3 gives the full variable domain: KAGVTQTPRYLIKTRGQQVTLSCSPISGHRSVSWYQQTPGQGLQFLFEYFSETQRNKGNFPGRFSGRQFSNSRSEMNVSTLELGDSALYLCASSFDTGELYFGEGSRLTVL.

This clonotype was recorded once. One end of the junction is discordant with germline, which a read error may explain. The rearrangement links TRBV7-9 to TRBJ2-2; D possibly matches TRBD1 or TRBD2 (5 bases each). The CDR3 sequence is 17 residues long. In germline, CDR1 is SEHNR, CDR2 FQNEAQ (reference sequence). The CDR3 region is CASRLGDDQANTGELFF. Written as DNA, the CDR3 is TGTGCCAGCAGGTTAGGGGACGACCAAGCGAACACCGGGGAGCTGTTTTTT.

This clonotype was observed a few times. The CDR3 DNA is TGTGCCAGCAGCCGCGGACTAGCGGAGGCGAACACCGGGGAGCTGTTTTTT. Amino acids: CASSRGLAEANTGELFF. V is TRBV13 and J is TRBJ2-2, with 10 bases matching TRBD2. The CDR3 spans 17 residues. V dropped 5 bases and J dropped 0; count of bases not matched to a gene: 6. CDR1 is PRHDT and CDR2 is FYEKMQ in the germline V gene (reference sequence).

Note on this clonotype: With a much larger clone just one base away, this may be a read error. Likely a read error: the CDR3 ends without its conserved phenylalanine or tryptophan. The chain uses TRBV15 and TRBJ1-5; no clear D gene. V was pared by 1 base and J by 3 bases, with 10 bases between. The CDR3 covers 15 residues. Germline V gene data show CDR1 as LNHNV and CDR2 as YYDKDF (reference sequence). The CDR3 DNA sequence: TGTGCCACCAGCAGAGTATACGGAAACAATCAGCCCCAGCATATT. It specifies CATSRVYGNNQPQHI.

The rearrangement joins TRBV29-1 to TRBJ2-1; tentatively, D is TRBD1 (5 bases). This CDR3 is built from 13 residues. Deletions cut 7 bases from V and 0 bases from J, with 10 bases between. Germline-derived CDR1 and CDR2 are SQVTM and ANQGSEA. As DNA, the CDR3 is TGCAGCGCCCGGACATACTCCTACAATGAGCAGTTCTTC. Translating it yields CSARTYSYNEQFF.

On this clonotype: This may arise from a read error, as a much more abundant clone is one base away. J is TRBJ2-3 and V is TRBV5-1, with 8 bases aligning to TRBD2. Germline V gene data show CDR1 as SGHRS and CDR2 as YFSETQ. The CDR3 totals 17 residues. The CDR3 DNA reads TGCGCCAGCAGCTTGGCCGGAGGACTAGCCAGCACAGATACGCTGTATTTT. Amino acids: CASSLAGGLASTDTLYF.

On this clonotype itself: A much more abundant neighbour one base away suggests this may be a read error. This chain uses TRBV28 with TRBJ2-1, with 8 bases identical to TRBD2. V lost 7 bases to trimming and J lost 12 bases; unmatched junction nucleotides: 20. Germline-derived CDR1 and CDR2 are MDHEN and SYDVKM. This CDR3 has 16 residues. Written as DNA, the CDR3 is TGTGCCAGCATTCACATGGGGACTAACGGGAGGGCCGGGCAGTTCTTC. It translates to CASIHMGTNGRAGQFF.

In this sample, this clonotype turned up a few times. The CDR3 DNA follows: TGCAGTGCCACTGAGGGCATTCAGTACTTC. This translates into CSATEGIQYF. This chain links TRBV20-1 with TRBJ2-4; possibly TRBD2 for D (5 bases). The V end lost 6 bases, the J end lost 9 bases, and 9 bases lay between the germline ends. Germline values: CDR1 DFQATT, CDR2 SNEGSKA (reference sequence). The CDR3 is 10 residues long.

This clonotype has a handful of counts. V is TRBV14 and J is TRBJ2-2; 7 bases are a match to TRBD1. The CDR3 is made up of 16 amino acids. The germline V gene encodes CDR1 SGHDN and CDR2 FVKESK. V trimming: 2 bases; J trimming: 5 bases; junction bases outside the gene matches: 8. CDR3 DNA sequence: TGTGCCAGCAGCCAACCCGGGACAGTCAGGACCGGGGAGCTGTTTTTT. This gives the protein CASSQPGTVRTGELFF.